Below, 13 T cell receptor beta chains from the same sample are listed, as sequenced in a study of graft-versus-host responses after intestinal transplantation. Produced via immunoSEQ multiplex PCR; TCRdb's table is partial and in-frame only. The profile shows around 97,000 clones, 93% of them singletons. Antigens for these TCRs are unknown. The sequencing here drew on unstimulated CD8+ T cells sorted from spleen or lymph node cells, taken before intestinal transplant. All receptors derive from a human donor who received an intestinal transplant.

The rearrangement links TRBV5-4 to TRBJ2-7, with D unclear. The CDR3 is made up of 14 amino acids. Trimming removed 0 bases from V and 6 bases from J, with 13 bases in between. Per germline, CDR1 SGHNT and CDR2 YYREEE (reference sequence). CDR3 loop: CASSLGFSLGEQYF. CDR3 nucleotide sequence: TGTGCCAGCAGCTTGGGGTTTAGCCTGGGCGAGCAGTACTTC.

The chain has TRBV19 and TRBJ1-1; TRBD1 is a possible D gene (6 bases). The ends were cut back, 3 bases at V and 0 bases at J, with 17 bases in the middle. There are 17 residues in the CDR3. CDR1 and CDR2 (germline): LNHDA, SQIVND (reference sequence). CDR3 nucleotide sequence: TGTGCCAGTAGTATTCCCCCAGGGGTGGGGATGAACACTGAAGCTTTCTTT. Translated, it gives CASSIPPGVGMNTEAFF. Full variable domain (missing parts from reference TRBV19 and TRBJ1-1): DGGITQSPKYLFRKEGQNVTLSCEQNLNHDAMYWYRQDPGQGLRLIYYSQIVNDFQKGDIAEGYSVSREKKESFPLTVTSAQKNPTAFYLCASSIPPGVGMNTEAFFGQGTRLTVV.

CDR3 sequence (DNA): TGTGCCAGCAGCGCCTCCGGGACAGGGGCGGAAGGAAACACCATATATTTT. It yields the protein CASSASGTGAEGNTIYF. The chain recombines TRBV9 with TRBJ1-3; 10 nucleotides match TRBD1. The CDR3 has 17 amino acids. V lost 3 bases and J lost 4; bases outside the gene matches: 10. Germline values: CDR1 SGDLS, CDR2 YYNGEE.

The chain links TRBV25-1 to TRBJ2-5; D not resolved. The J call may be wrong; the DNA end is better matched by TRBJ2-7. Germline V lookup: CDR1 MGHDK, CDR2 SYGVNS. This CDR3 comprises 13 residues. The CDR3 here is CASSASFPYEQYF. The DNA of the CDR3 is TGTGCCAGCAGTGCCAGCTTTCCCTACGAGCAGTACTTC.

The rearrangement links TRBV7-9 to TRBJ2-7, with no clear D. Between the trimmed V and J ends, which lost 2 bases and 2 bases, there was a span of 10 bases. The length of the CDR3 is 14 residues. Germline-derived CDR1 and CDR2 are SEHNR and FQNEAQ (reference sequence). CDR3 in amino acids: CASSLPPIPYEQYF. In nucleotides, the CDR3 is TGTGCCAGCAGCTTACCACCGATTCCCTACGAGCAGTACTTC.

This clone was seen just once. This chain links TRBV19 with TRBJ2-5; 12 bases align to TRBD2. The J call may not be correct, given that the DNA end is closer to TRBJ2-7. From germline, CDR1 is LNHDA and CDR2 SQIVND (reference sequence). The CDR3 consists of 16 residues. CDR3 loop: CASSSPGTSGWGEQYF. CDR3 sequence (DNA): TGTGCCAGTAGTTCCCCCGGGACTAGCGGGTGGGGCGAGCAGTACTTC.

The genes are TRBV5-6 and TRBJ2-1; 10 nucleotides match TRBD1. Germline V gives CDR1 SGHDT, CDR2 YYEEEE. This CDR3 contains 18 residues. Trimming took 3 bases from V and 8 from J; bases not matched to a gene: 17. CDR3 amino acids: CASSSEPSSGQGSDEQFF. CDR3 in DNA: TGTGCCAGCAGCTCCGAACCCAGCTCGGGACAGGGGAGCGATGAGCAGTTCTTC.

This CDR3 reads CASSPKGAADSKNIQYF. For the CDR3, the DNA is TGTGCCAGCTCACCCAAGGGGGCGGCCGACTCGAAAAACATTCAGTACTTC. The chain joins TRBV18 to TRBJ2-4; TRBD1 aligns across 7 bases. J was trimmed by 4 bases and V by 3 bases; bases with no gene match: 12. The CDR3 runs 17 residues. The germline gives CDR1 KGHSH, CDR2 LQKENI.

The chain combines TRBV15 with TRBJ2-3; D might be TRBD1 or TRBD2, each matching 6 bases. The germline CDR1 and CDR2 sequences are LNHNV and YYDKDF (reference sequence). With 4 bases removed from V and 1 base from J, the gap between germline ends came to 9 bases. The CDR3 length is 14 residues. CDR3 coding DNA: TGTGCCACCAGCACCGGGGGCGGCACAGATACGCAGTATTTT. It encodes CATSTGGGTDTQYF.

This chain joins TRBV4-1 and TRBJ1-1; D unclear. Trimming shortened V by 4 bases and J by 3 bases, and 12 bases separated the two germline ends. Germline V gene sequence: CDR1 MGHRA, CDR2 YSYEKL. The CDR3 is 14 residues long. The CDR3 reads CASSRGTGDTEAFF. For the CDR3, the DNA is TGCGCCAGCAGCCGGGGTACCGGGGACACTGAAGCTTTCTTT.

The V and J genes are TRBV5-6 and TRBJ2-3; D may be TRBD1 (5 bases). Per the germline V gene, CDR1 is SGHDT and CDR2 is YYEEEE. The ends were cut back, 0 bases at V and 6 bases at J, with 14 bases in the middle. This CDR3 spans 15 amino acids. CDR3 in amino acids: CASSLAVGSGDTQYF. CDR3 coding DNA: TGTGCCAGCAGCTTGGCCGTAGGTTCAGGGGATACGCAGTATTTT.

This sequence joins TRBV11-2 and TRBJ1-1; no clear D. Germline V gene lookup returns CDR1 SGHAT and CDR2 FQNNGV. The V end lost 2 bases, the J end lost 12 bases, and 16 bases lay between the germline ends. CDR3 length equals 13 residues. This CDR3 is CASSLKARFPTFF. Here the CDR3 DNA reads TGTGCCAGCAGCTTAAAGGCTCGATTTCCGACTTTCTTT.

This chain connects TRBV29-1 to TRBJ1-1; perhaps TRBD1 as D (5 bases). This CDR3 region has 11 residues. Germline lookup yields CDR1 SQVTM and CDR2 ANQGSEA. V lost 3 bases, J lost 3 bases, and 5 bases lay in between. CDR3 sequence reads: CSVDRDTEAFF. The CDR3 bases are TGCAGCGTTGACAGGGACACTGAAGCTTTCTTT.